These 11 T cell receptor beta chains originate from one sample sequenced in a study of blood T cell repertoires in COVID-19. Assay: immunoSEQ multiplex PCR; the TCRdb copy retains only in-frame clones and omits some. The sample contains about 64,000 clones, 86% of which appear only once. Sequencing used peripheral blood. The receptors were sampled from a man aged 45-60 years with active COVID-19.

The V and J genes are TRBV28 and TRBJ2-3, with TRBD2 as a possible D gene (7 bases). The CDR3 is 15 amino acids. V was clipped by 2 bases and J by 2 bases, with 11 bases between them. The germline gives CDR1 MDHEN, CDR2 SYDVKM. CDR3 nucleotide sequence: TGTGCCAGCAGTTTAAGGGGGGGCTCCACAGATACGCAGTATTTT. As protein: CASSLRGGSTDTQYF.

V is TRBV5-1 and J is TRBJ1-5, with TRBD1 matching 8 bases. V dropped 5 bases and J dropped 7; count of bases not matched to a gene: 8. Germline CDR1 reads SGHRS; CDR2 reads YFSETQ. This CDR3 comprises 14 residues. CDR3 bases: TGCGCCAGCAGTACGACAGGGGAGGAACAGCCCCAGCATTTT. Protein sequence: CASSTTGEEQPQHF.

This rearrangement joins TRBV5-4 to TRBJ2-2; 7 nucleotides agree with TRBD2. Trimming cost V 4 bases and J 4 bases; bases outside gene matches: 10. The V gene's germline CDR1 is SGHNT and CDR2 YYREEE (reference sequence). The CDR3 sequence is 16 residues long. The CDR3 nucleotides read TGTGCCAGCAGCCCTCGGTCGGGGGAGGGCACCGGGGAGCTGTTTTTT. Its translation is CASSPRSGEGTGELFF.

The chain combines TRBV6-1 with TRBJ2-3; D is uncertain. The germline CDR1 and CDR2 sequences are MNHNS and SASEGT. V was pared by 3 bases and J by 5 bases, with 9 bases between. The CDR3 loop spans 13 amino acids. CDR3: CASSDPSGDTQYF. The CDR3 nucleotides read TGTGCCAGCAGTGACCCGTCCGGAGATACGCAGTATTTT.

V and J are TRBV7-8 and TRBJ2-7; 15 bases agree with TRBD2. The ends lost 4 bases at V and 3 bases at J; junction bases unmatched: 4. Germline-derived CDR1 and CDR2 are SGHVS and FQNEAQ. The CDR3 is 16 residues long. The CDR3 spells CASSSGLAGGVYEQYF. The CDR3, as DNA: TGTGCCAGCAGCTCGGGACTAGCGGGAGGAGTCTACGAGCAGTACTTC.

The rearrangement uses TRBV27 and TRBJ1-5; D might be TRBD1 (5 bases). The CDR3 is 13 residues long. Between the trimmed V and J ends, which lost 8 bases and 4 bases, there was a span of 12 bases. Germline CDR1 MNHEY, CDR2 SMNVEV (reference sequence). DNA of the CDR3: TGTGCCAGCGGTAACAGGTTAAATCAGCCCCAGCATTTT. This gives the protein CASGNRLNQPQHF.

The chain is built from TRBV4-1 and TRBJ2-3; D may be TRBD2 (7 bases). CDR1 and CDR2 from the germline V gene are MGHRA and YSYEKL. The V and J ends lost 2 bases and 1 base respectively, with 19 bases between them. This CDR3 has 18 residues. The CDR3: CASSQRDPWRGRTDTQYF. DNA for the CDR3: TGCGCCAGCAGCCAAAGAGACCCCTGGCGGGGGCGCACAGATACGCAGTATTTT.

The CDR3 is CASRDSGGNTIYF. The CDR3 region has the DNA TGTGCCAGCAGGGACAGCGGAGGAAACACCATATATTTT. The chain employs TRBV2 and TRBJ1-3; a possible D gene is TRBD1 (6 bases). The CDR3 sequence is 13 residues long. Looked up from germline, CDR1 is SNHLY and CDR2 is FYNNEI. V dropped 6 bases and J dropped 4 bases, with 10 bases sitting between them.

This rearrangement joins TRBV15 to TRBJ1-1; 7 bases are shared with TRBD1. V dropped 2 bases and J dropped 3; count of bases not matched to a gene: 3. CDR1 and CDR2 from the germline V gene are LNHNV and YYDKDF (reference sequence). The CDR3 runs to 14 residues. The CDR3 coding sequence is TGTGCCACCAGCAGATCACAGGGGCACACTGAAGCTTTCTTT. The encoded protein is CATSRSQGHTEAFF.

V and J are TRBV6-5 and TRBJ1-2; 7 nucleotides match TRBD1. The CDR3 covers 15 residues. After removal of 6 bases from V and 2 bases from J, the junction contained 9 bases not matched to a gene. Germline loops: CDR1 MNHEY, CDR2 SVGAGI. The CDR3 sequence: CASRRDSRDNYGYTF. As DNA, the CDR3 is TGTGCCAGCAGGCGGGACAGCCGGGACAACTATGGCTACACCTTC.

This chain joins TRBV4-2 and TRBJ1-4, with a weak D call TRBD1 (6 bases). The length of the CDR3 is 16 residues. Germline lookup yields CDR1 LGHNA and CDR2 YNFKEQ. The V end was cut by 1 base, the J end by 2 bases, with 11 bases between. CDR3 in amino acids: CASSQAAGATNEKLFF. As DNA, the CDR3 is TGTGCCAGCAGCCAAGCCGCAGGGGCCACTAATGAAAAACTGTTTTTT.